This T cell receptor beta chain was sequenced for a study of T-cell memory formation after mild COVID-19. TCRdb fed the 5' RACE reads into MiXCR, producing one record per CDR3 protein. The sample has approximately 250,000 distinct CDR3 sequences, approximately 15% seen once. The table lists this clonotype with a few counts. From germline, CDR1 is DFQATT and CDR2 SNEGSKA (reference sequence). V trimming: 0 bases; J trimming: 7 bases; junction bases outside the gene matches: 16. The length of the CDR3 is 17 residues. The receptor was isolated from an adult woman who had mild COVID-19 (a few samples of this study predate the infection). Cell type and time point are not known. The rearrangement joins TRBV20-1 to TRBJ2-7; 9 nucleotides line up with TRBD2. Sequenced input: PBMCs or a T cell subset sorted from them (not recorded which). The CDR3 here is CSARDLAAGGSSGEQYF. CDR3 nucleotide sequence: TGCAGTGCTAGAGATCTGGCAGCGGGGGGCTCATCGGGTGAGCAGTACTTC.